This section outlines one TCR beta chain sequence together with its context. Its antigen is unknown. V dropped 6 bases and J dropped 1 base, with 10 bases sitting between them. CDR1 SNHLY and CDR2 FYNNEI come from the germline V gene. The CDR3 is made up of 15 amino acids. The data were obtained in a study of radiation and T cells in renal cell carcinoma. Study background: Nephrectomy followed 15 Gy stereotactic body radiation by 4 weeks. Findings and limits, study-wide: Baseline intratumoral clonotype presence is unknown without pretreatment biopsies. From baseline, blood top tumor clonotypes peaked at 2 weeks post-radiation.

Time point here: baseline pretreatment blood. Treatment noted: 15 Gy SBRT to primary tumor, nephrectomy 4 weeks later. Clear cell pathology was present in this patient's renal cell carcinoma. The method was immunoSEQ multiplex PCR; TCRdb's version includes in-frame clones alone and lacks a portion of them. The data show about 140,000 clones, with roughly 83% seen just once and around 25% held by the top ten. V and J are TRBV2 and TRBJ2-6; D call uncertain. The TCR originated in a woman between 45 and 65 years old with renal cell carcinoma. Sequencing was performed on blood, taken from a patient whose treatment included radiotherapy and nephrectomy. The CDR3 protein is CASRHDGSGANVLTF. In nucleotides, the CDR3 is TGTGCCAGCAGACACGACGGATCTGGGGCCAACGTCCTGACTTTC. The whole variable domain, remainder taken from reference TRBV2 and TRBJ2-6, is EPEVTQTPSHQVTQMGQEVILRCVPISNHLYFYWYRQILGQKVEFLVSFYNNEISEKSEIFDDQFSVERPDGSNFTLKIRSTKLEDSAMYFCASRHDGSGANVLTFGAGSRLTVL.